The 25 T cell receptor beta chains in this list originate from one sample, sequenced in a study of blood T cell repertoires in COVID-19. Sequencing used immunoSEQ multiplex PCR; TCRdb keeps in-frame clones, though not all of them. The table has 150,000 to 200,000 clones, 88% seen once. Material: PBMCs or T cells enriched from blood (not recorded which). These receptors were collected from a woman between 18 and 30 years old who had recovered from COVID-19.

The rearrangement links TRBV2 to TRBJ2-1; tentatively, D is TRBD1 (6 bases). CDR3 length: 14 residues. Trimming stripped 6 bases from V and 5 bases from J, with 14 bases between. Germline V gene lookup returns CDR1 SNHLY and CDR2 FYNNEI. CDR3 sequence (DNA): TGTGCCAGCAGGGGACACCCCGGGGACAATGAGCAGTTCTTC. Translating it yields CASRGHPGDNEQFF. Looking up the rest from reference TRBV2 and TRBJ2-1 gives the full variable domain: EPEVTQTPSHQVTQMGQEVILRCVPISNHLYFYWYRQILGQKVEFLVSFYNNEISEKSEIFDDQFSVERPDGSNFTLKIRSTKLEDSAMYFCASRGHPGDNEQFFGPGTRLTVL.

The rearrangement links TRBV3-1 (or the pseudogene TRBV3-2) to TRBJ1-1, with D unclear. CDR3 length: 11 residues. V was cut by 6 bases and J by 6 bases, with 8 bases left in between. Germline V gene data show CDR1 as LGHDT and CDR2 as YNNKEL (reference sequence). The CDR3 DNA sequence: TGTGCCAGCAGTCTCCTCTCTGAAGCTTTCTTT. Protein: CASSLLSEAFF.

V usage is TRBV19 and J usage is TRBJ2-7; TRBD1 matches 8 bases. Germline CDR1 reads LNHDA; CDR2 reads SQIVND (reference sequence). V lost 3 bases to trimming and J lost 3 bases; unmatched junction nucleotides: 7. The CDR3 spans 15 residues. The CDR3 loop reads CASSIHQDRDYEQYF. CDR3 DNA sequence: TGTGCCAGTAGTATTCACCAGGACAGGGACTACGAGCAGTACTTC.

In the case of this clone: At one end the junction does not follow the germline gene, possibly because of a read error. The chain combines TRBV2 with TRBJ1-1; 9 bases fit TRBD1. This CDR3 has 14 residues. The V gene's germline CDR1 is SNHLY and CDR2 FYNNEI. The chain's CDR3 is CASSEGTGQTEAFF. The CDR3 DNA is TGTGCCAGCAGCGAAGGGACAGGGCAAACTGAAGCTTTCTTT.

As regards this clone: Additional DNA sequences in this sample encode the identical CDR3. The CDR3 DNA reads TGCGCCAGCAGCTTGGATCGAGAGACCCAGTACTTC. As protein: CASSLDRETQYF. The chain employs TRBV5-1 and TRBJ2-5; unclear D gene. The CDR3 spans 12 residues. V lost 0 bases and J lost 4, with 4 bases in between. Germline lookup yields CDR1 SGHRS and CDR2 YFSETQ.

The chain joins TRBV29-1 to TRBJ1-1; D is possibly TRBD1 (5 bases). This CDR3 comprises 13 residues. The V gene lost 4 bases and the J gene lost 5 bases, with 14 bases spanning the gap. The germline V gene has CDR1 SQVTM and CDR2 ANQGSEA. This chain's CDR3 is CSVVADGGTEAFF. The CDR3 nucleotides read TGCAGCGTTGTAGCAGATGGGGGGACTGAAGCTTTCTTT.

This clone was counted once. The chain combines TRBV9 with TRBJ2-5; D possibly corresponds to TRBD2 (5 bases). Germline CDR1 is SGDLS and CDR2 is YYNGEE. The CDR3 has 15 amino acids. Trimming took 4 bases from V and 1 from J, leaving 14 bases between them. In DNA form, the CDR3 reads TGTGCCAGCAGCCCGTTCAGCGGAGTCCAAGAGACCCAGTACTTC. This encodes CASSPFSGVQETQYF.

The chain has TRBV4-1 and TRBJ2-7; 10 nucleotides line up with TRBD1. J was trimmed by 1 base and V by 0 bases; bases with no gene match: 3. This CDR3 region has 16 residues. CDR1 and CDR2 from the germline V gene are MGHRA and YSYEKL. The CDR3: CASSQDGGQGSYEQYF. The CDR3 nucleotides are TGCGCCAGCAGCCAAGATGGGGGACAGGGGTCCTACGAGCAGTACTTC.

CDR3 sequence: CASSLFIQKNEKLFF. The CDR3, as DNA: TGTGCCAGCAGCTTATTTATCCAGAAAAATGAAAAACTGTTTTTT. This chain uses TRBV11-2 with TRBJ1-4; D unclear. The CDR3 runs to 15 residues. CDR1 SGHAT and CDR2 FQNNGV come from the germline V gene. Trimming removed 2 bases at V and 5 bases at J, with 12 bases between. The variable domain in full, completed from reference TRBV11-2 and TRBJ1-4, reads EAGVAQSPRYKIIEKRQSVAFWCNPISGHATLYWYQQILGQGPKLLIQFQNNGVVDDSQLPKDRFSAERLKGVDSTLKIQPAKLEDSAVYLCASSLFIQKNEKLFFGSGTQLSVL.

This chain links TRBV28 with TRBJ1-1, with a possible D match to TRBD1 (5 bases). The CDR3 is 18 residues long. In germline, CDR1 is MDHEN, CDR2 SYDVKM. The V end was cut by 3 bases, the J end by 1 base, with 21 bases between. CDR3: CASSFDWFGQGGNTEAFF. In DNA, the CDR3 is TGTGCCAGCAGTTTTGACTGGTTCGGGCAGGGAGGGAACACTGAAGCTTTCTTT. The complete variable domain, with remaining parts taken from reference TRBV28 and TRBJ1-1, reads DVKVTQSSRYLVKRTGEKVFLECVQDMDHENMFWYRQDPGLGLRLIYFSYDVKMKEKGDIPEGYSVSREKKERFSLILESASTNQTSMYLCASSFDWFGQGGNTEAFFGQGTRLTVV.

V is TRBV5-8 and J is TRBJ2-5; 14 nucleotides match TRBD2. The CDR3 loop spans 16 amino acids. Losses at the gene ends were 5 bases for V and 4 bases for J; bases not matched to a gene: 7. Germline-derived CDR1 and CDR2 are SGHTS and YDEGEE. CDR3 in DNA: TGTGCCAGCAGTTCCGGGACTAGCGGGGGTTTAGAGACCCAGTACTTC. Its translation is CASSSGTSGGLETQYF.

The table lists this clone with a count of one. V usage is TRBV29-1 and J usage is TRBJ2-7; no clear D. The CDR3 consists of 10 residues. Germline CDR1 SQVTM, CDR2 ANQGSEA. V dropped 4 bases and J dropped 2 bases, with 3 bases sitting between them. The CDR3 loop reads CSVVTYEQYF. CDR3 nucleotide sequence: TGCAGCGTTGTAACCTACGAGCAGTACTTC.

The chain carries TRBV19 and TRBJ2-2, with 8 nucleotides matching TRBD2. The J segment lost 4 bases and the V segment lost 7 bases, leaving 11 bases of the junction unmatched. Germline-derived CDR1 and CDR2 are LNHDA and SQIVND (reference sequence). The CDR3 totals 16 residues. The CDR3 region is CASMSRGLDVTGELFF. CDR3 nucleotide sequence: TGTGCCAGTATGTCGAGGGGACTAGATGTCACCGGGGAGCTGTTTTTT.

The chain combines TRBV4-1 with TRBJ2-5; D is possibly TRBD1 (6 bases). Trimming cost V 1 base and J 2 bases, with 14 bases left between them. The CDR3 consists of 16 residues. Germline V gene sequence: CDR1 MGHRA, CDR2 YSYEKL. The chain's CDR3 is CASSQAGRQDQETQYF. The CDR3, as DNA: TGCGCCAGCAGCCAAGCGGGGAGACAGGATCAAGAGACCCAGTACTTC.

The rearrangement uses TRBV28 and TRBJ2-5; 7 bases match TRBD1. The CDR3 length is 14 residues. CDR1 and CDR2 (germline): MDHEN, SYDVKM. V lost 6 bases, J lost 5 bases, and 9 bases stayed unmatched. CDR3 loop: CASRGTAPGETQYF. CDR3 coding DNA: TGTGCCAGCAGGGGGACAGCCCCCGGGGAGACCCAGTACTTC.

This chain links TRBV29-1 with TRBJ1-1; D gene unclear. CDR3 length: 14 amino acids. Germline V gene sequence: CDR1 SQVTM, CDR2 ANQGSEA. Trimming left V 4 bases short and J 2 bases short, with 14 bases between. The CDR3 spells CSVVPTATNTEAFF. As DNA, the CDR3 is TGCAGCGTTGTCCCAACAGCCACAAACACTGAAGCTTTCTTT.

V and J are TRBV10-1 and TRBJ1-5, with D perhaps TRBD1 (6 bases). Germline-derived CDR1 and CDR2 are WNHNN and SYGVQD (reference sequence). CDR3 length: 20 amino acids. V was clipped by 2 bases and J by 2 bases, with 25 bases between them. The CDR3 nucleotides are TGCGCCAGCAGTGAGACGAGAGGAGTAGCCACAGGGTTCGGCAATCAGCCCCAGCATTTT. Protein product: CASSETRGVATGFGNQPQHF.

The genes are TRBV28 and TRBJ1-1; a weak D match, TRBD1 (6 bases). The CDR3 extends over 15 amino acids. Germline-derived CDR1 and CDR2 are MDHEN and SYDVKM. Trimming pared 5 bases from V and 2 bases from J, leaving 15 bases between. Here the CDR3 reads CASSRRTDGNTEAFF. CDR3 DNA sequence: TGTGCCAGCAGTCGTCGGACAGACGGTAACACTGAAGCTTTCTTT.

The chain combines TRBV7-2 with TRBJ2-1; D is possibly TRBD2 (7 bases). V was clipped by 0 bases and J by 8 bases, with 11 bases between them. The CDR3 has 14 amino acids. The germline CDR1 and CDR2 sequences are SGHTA and FQGNSA. The CDR3 DNA is TGTGCCAGCAGCTTAGCGGGGGGGCCCGATGAGCAGTTCTTC. It is translated as CASSLAGGPDEQFF.

V usage is TRBV30 and J usage is TRBJ2-7; 7 nucleotides align to TRBD1. The CDR3 runs to 18 residues. Germline CDR1 and CDR2: GTSNPN and SVGIG (reference sequence). V lost 2 bases and J lost 6; bases outside the gene matches: 22. CDR3 coding DNA: TGTGCCTGGAGTCCCGACAGGGTCCGGGCCTTCGTCCTCCCCGAGCAGTACTTC. It translates to CAWSPDRVRAFVLPEQYF.

CDR3 sequence reads: CASSSTYGRRIYEQYF. The DNA for the CDR3 is TGTGCCAGCAGTTCAACCTACGGACGGAGGATCTACGAGCAGTACTTC. J is TRBJ2-7 and V is TRBV28; the D gene is possibly TRBD2 (5 bases). V was clipped by 4 bases and J by 3 bases, with 19 bases between them. Looked up from germline, CDR1 is MDHEN and CDR2 is SYDVKM. CDR3 length: 16 amino acids.

The CDR3 sequence: CASSFEGQGRARNRSPLHF. As DNA, the CDR3 is TGTGCCAGCAGTTTTGAGGGACAGGGTCGCGCAAGGAATCGCTCACCCCTCCACTTT. The chain recombines TRBV28 with TRBJ1-6; 9 bases agree with TRBD1. CDR3 length: 19 residues. Trimming cost V 3 bases and J 10 bases; bases outside gene matches: 19. Germline loops: CDR1 MDHEN, CDR2 SYDVKM.

The chain couples TRBV7-3 to TRBJ1-6, with a tentative D call TRBD1 (6 bases). The CDR3 is 14 residues long. Germline assignment: CDR1 SGHTA and CDR2 FQGTGA. V was trimmed by 5 bases and J by 8 bases, leaving 13 bases between them. CDR3 region: CASSATGADSPLHF. CDR3 DNA: TGTGCCAGCAGCGCGACAGGAGCGGATTCACCCCTCCACTTT.

The chain combines TRBV21-1 with TRBJ1-2; whether TRBD1, the table's D call, matches the DNA was not checked. TRBV21-1 is given as a pseudogene. The CDR3 is 15 amino acids. The CDR3 sequence: CASSTTGGLNYGYTF. CDR3 in DNA: TGTGCCAGCAGCACAACAGGGGGCCTCAACTATGGCTACACCTTC.

The chain is built from TRBV4-3 and TRBJ2-3; D not certain. V was trimmed by 1 base and J by 2 bases, leaving 4 bases between them. This CDR3 is 13 amino acids long. The germline gives CDR1 LGHNA, CDR2 YSLEER. The CDR3 loop reads CASSQVLTDTQYF. The CDR3, as DNA: TGCGCCAGCAGCCAAGTTCTCACAGATACGCAGTATTTT.